This T cell receptor (beta chain) was documented in a study of blood T cells in healthy people across ages. Study context: About one barcoded beta molecule was captured per two T cells (by template switching).

A sample-barcoded 5' primer and a J-beta primer mix were used in a second PCR of roughly 6 to 11 cycles. Each of the cDNA molecules was tagged by a template-switch adaptor with 12 random nucleotides. Individual samples furnished no less than 3 million CDR3-containing paired-end reads apiece. MiXCR, run by TCRdb on the 5' RACE reads, gives a single entry per CDR3 protein. The repertoire holds over a million distinct CDR3 sequences, with less than 25% as singletons. The CDR3 is 14 residues long. In germline, CDR1 is SGHRS, CDR2 YFSETQ. The data were also submitted as part of a second study, on T cells of mothers and their children. Turning to that study: Using approximately 1.6 ug per 15 ul, all extracted RNA underwent cDNA synthesis.

The receptor's source is a girl aged 2-10 years in good health. The chain uses TRBV5-1 and TRBJ2-5; D is unclear. The J call may not be correct, given that the DNA end is closer to TRBJ2-1. Input material: blood. The CDR3 loop reads CASSLGPPIGGQFF. CDR3 bases: TGCGCCAGCAGCTTGGGACCGCCCATTGGTGGGCAGTTCTTC.